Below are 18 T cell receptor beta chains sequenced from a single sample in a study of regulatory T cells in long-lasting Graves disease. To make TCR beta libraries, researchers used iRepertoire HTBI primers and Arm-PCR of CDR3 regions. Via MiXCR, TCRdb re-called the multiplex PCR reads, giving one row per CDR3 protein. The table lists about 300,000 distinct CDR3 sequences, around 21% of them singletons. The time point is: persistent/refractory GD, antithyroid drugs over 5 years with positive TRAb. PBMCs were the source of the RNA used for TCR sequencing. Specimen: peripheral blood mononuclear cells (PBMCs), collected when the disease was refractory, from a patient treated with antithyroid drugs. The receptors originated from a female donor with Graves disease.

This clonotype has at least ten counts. The CDR3: CASRVGESPLHF. The CDR3 nucleotides are TGTGCCAGCAGAGTCGGGGAATCACCCCTCCACTTT. V usage is TRBV2 and J usage is TRBJ1-6; D gene unclear. Trimming removed 6 bases at V and 10 bases at J, with 10 bases between. Germline CDR1 is SNHLY and CDR2 is FYNNEI. The CDR3 consists of 12 residues.

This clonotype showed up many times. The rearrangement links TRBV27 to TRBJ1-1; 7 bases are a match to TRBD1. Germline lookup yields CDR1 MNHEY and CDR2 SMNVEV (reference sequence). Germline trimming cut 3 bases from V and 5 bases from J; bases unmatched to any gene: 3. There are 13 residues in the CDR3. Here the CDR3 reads CASSFGTATEAFF. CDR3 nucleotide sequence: TGTGCCAGCAGTTTCGGGACAGCAACTGAAGCTTTCTTT.

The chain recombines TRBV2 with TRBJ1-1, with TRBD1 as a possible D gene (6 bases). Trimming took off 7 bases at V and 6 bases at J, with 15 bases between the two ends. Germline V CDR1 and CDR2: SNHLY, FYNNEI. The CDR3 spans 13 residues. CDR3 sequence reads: CASISGAMAEAFF. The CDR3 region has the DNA TGTGCCAGCATTTCGGGGGCGATGGCTGAAGCTTTCTTT.

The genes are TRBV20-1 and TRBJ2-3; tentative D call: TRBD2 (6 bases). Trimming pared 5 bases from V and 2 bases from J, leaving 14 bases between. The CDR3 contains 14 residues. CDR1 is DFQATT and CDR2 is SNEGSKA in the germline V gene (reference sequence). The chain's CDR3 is CSAGGGKNTDTQYF. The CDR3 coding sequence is TGCAGTGCTGGTGGAGGGAAGAACACAGATACGCAGTATTTT.

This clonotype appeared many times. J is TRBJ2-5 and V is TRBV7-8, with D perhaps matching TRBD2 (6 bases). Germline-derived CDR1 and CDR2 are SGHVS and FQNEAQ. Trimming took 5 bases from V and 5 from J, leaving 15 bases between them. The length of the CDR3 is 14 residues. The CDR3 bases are TGTGCCAGCAGCCCGAGGAGGGCCTTGGAGACCCAGTACTTC. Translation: CASSPRRALETQYF.

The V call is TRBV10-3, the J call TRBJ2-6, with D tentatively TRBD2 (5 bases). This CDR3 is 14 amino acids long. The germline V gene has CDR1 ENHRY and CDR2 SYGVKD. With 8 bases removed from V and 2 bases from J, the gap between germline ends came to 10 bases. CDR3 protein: CAILRGAGANVLTF. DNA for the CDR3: TGTGCCATCCTTCGGGGTGCTGGGGCCAACGTCCTGACTTTC.

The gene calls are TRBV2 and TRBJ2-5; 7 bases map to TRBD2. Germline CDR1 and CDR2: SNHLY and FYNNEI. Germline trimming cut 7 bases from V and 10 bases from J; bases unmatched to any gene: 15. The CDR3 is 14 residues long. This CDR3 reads CASTDGRPPSHQYF. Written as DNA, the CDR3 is TGTGCCAGCACGGACGGGAGGCCCCCTTCACACCAGTACTTC.

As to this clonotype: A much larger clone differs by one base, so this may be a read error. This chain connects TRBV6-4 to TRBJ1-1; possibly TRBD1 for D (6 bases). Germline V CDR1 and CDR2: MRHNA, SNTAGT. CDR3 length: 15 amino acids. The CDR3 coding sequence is TGTGCCAGCAGTTACTCGGGCGGAGGGGGGTTTGAAGCTTTCTTT. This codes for CASSYSGGGGFEAFF.

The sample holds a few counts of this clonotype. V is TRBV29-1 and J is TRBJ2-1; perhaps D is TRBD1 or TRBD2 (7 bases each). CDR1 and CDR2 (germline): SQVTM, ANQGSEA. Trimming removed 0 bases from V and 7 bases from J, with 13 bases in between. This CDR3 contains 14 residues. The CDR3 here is CSVEDLRGGNEQFF. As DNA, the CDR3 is TGCAGCGTTGAAGATCTCAGGGGGGGTAATGAGCAGTTCTTC.

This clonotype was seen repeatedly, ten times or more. CDR3 region: CASMDRGPTYTEAFF. The CDR3 nucleotides read TGTGCCAGTATGGACAGGGGGCCCACATACACTGAAGCTTTCTTT. V gene TRBV19 combines with J gene TRBJ1-1; 11 bases match TRBD1. J was trimmed by 3 bases and V by 7 bases; bases with no gene match: 7. Germline V CDR1 and CDR2: LNHDA, SQIVND (reference sequence). The CDR3 contains 15 residues.

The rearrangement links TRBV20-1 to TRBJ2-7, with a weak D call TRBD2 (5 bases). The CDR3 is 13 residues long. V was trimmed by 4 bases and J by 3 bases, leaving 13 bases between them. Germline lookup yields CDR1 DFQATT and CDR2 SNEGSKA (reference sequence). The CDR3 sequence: CSATPERHYEQYF. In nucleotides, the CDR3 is TGCAGTGCTACCCCGGAGCGGCACTACGAGCAGTACTTC.

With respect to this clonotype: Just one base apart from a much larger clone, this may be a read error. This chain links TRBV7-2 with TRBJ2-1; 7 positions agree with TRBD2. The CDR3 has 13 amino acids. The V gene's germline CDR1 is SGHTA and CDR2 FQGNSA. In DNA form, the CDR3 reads TGTGTCACTAAAGCGGGAAGGTTGGGGGAACAGTTCTTC. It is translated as CVTKAGRLGEQFF.

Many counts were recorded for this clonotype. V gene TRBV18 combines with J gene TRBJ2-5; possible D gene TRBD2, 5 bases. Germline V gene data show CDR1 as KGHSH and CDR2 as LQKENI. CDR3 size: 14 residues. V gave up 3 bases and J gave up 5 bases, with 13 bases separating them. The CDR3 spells CASSPQDSGETQYF. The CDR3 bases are TGTGCCAGCTCACCCCAAGACTCGGGGGAGACCCAGTACTTC.

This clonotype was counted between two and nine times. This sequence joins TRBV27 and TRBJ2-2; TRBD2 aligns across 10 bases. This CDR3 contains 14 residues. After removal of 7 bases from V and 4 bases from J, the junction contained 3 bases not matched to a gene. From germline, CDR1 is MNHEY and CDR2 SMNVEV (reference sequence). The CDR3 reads CASKRTSGTGELFF. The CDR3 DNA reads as TGTGCCAGCAAGAGGACTAGCGGCACCGGGGAGCTGTTTTTT.

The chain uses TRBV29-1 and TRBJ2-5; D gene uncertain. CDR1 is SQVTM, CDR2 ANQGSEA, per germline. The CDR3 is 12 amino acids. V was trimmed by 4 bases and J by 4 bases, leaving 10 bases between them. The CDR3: CSVVGWGETQYF. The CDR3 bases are TGCAGCGTTGTTGGTTGGGGAGAGACCCAGTACTTC.

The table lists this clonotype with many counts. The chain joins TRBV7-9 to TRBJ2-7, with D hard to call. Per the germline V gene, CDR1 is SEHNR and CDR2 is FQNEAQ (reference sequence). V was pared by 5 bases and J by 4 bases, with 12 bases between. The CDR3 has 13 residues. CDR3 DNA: TGTGCCAGCAGCAAATGGTCAGCGTACGAGCAGTACTTC. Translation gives CASSKWSAYEQYF.

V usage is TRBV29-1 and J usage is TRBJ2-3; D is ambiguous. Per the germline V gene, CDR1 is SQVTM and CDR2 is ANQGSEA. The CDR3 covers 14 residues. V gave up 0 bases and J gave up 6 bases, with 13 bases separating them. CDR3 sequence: CSVEELSRLDTQYF. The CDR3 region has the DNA TGCAGCGTTGAAGAGCTGTCTCGGCTGGATACGCAGTATTTT.

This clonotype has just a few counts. For the CDR3, the DNA is TGTGCCAGTAGTAACCTACTAGAGGGGCAAGCTTTCTTT. Its protein is CASSNLLEGQAFF. V gene TRBV19 combines with J gene TRBJ1-1; tentatively, D is TRBD1 (5 bases). V lost 4 bases, J lost 9 bases, and 15 bases lay in between. Germline loops: CDR1 LNHDA, CDR2 SQIVND (reference sequence). The CDR3 loop spans 13 amino acids. The entire variable domain, with the rest obtained from reference TRBV19 and TRBJ1-1, is as follows: DGGITQSPKYLFRKEGQNVTLSCEQNLNHDAMYWYRQDPGQGLRLIYYSQIVNDFQKGDIAEGYSVSREKKESFPLTVTSAQKNPTAFYLCASSNLLEGQAFFGQGTRLTVV.